This TCR beta chain was sequenced in a study of monozygotic twins with inflammatory bowel disease. Study-wide results and caveats: Especially with disease activity, IBD patients had fewer clonotypes in common with others than healthy twins did.

Someone took a roughly 2.7 ml blood sample from each of the donors. Each sample had eight separate cDNA synthesis reactions. With the 5' RACE reads reprocessed, TCRdb shows one record per CDR3 protein and no DNA. The listing contains under 150,000 distinct CDR3 sequences. The germline V gene encodes CDR1 SGHTA and CDR2 FQGNSA. The CDR3 has 18 residues. A remark on this clonotype: Its matching antigen is unknown.

The TCR was taken from a human donor with ulcerative colitis or Crohn's disease, or a healthy co-twin of an affected twin (not recorded which). The material sequenced was blood. The V call is TRBV7-2, the J call TRBJ1-6; TCRdb's assignment of TRBD1 cannot be checked, as there is no DNA. The CDR3 spells CASSLAPLRTGLGSPLHF.